The 5 T cell receptor beta chains given below trace back to one sample, sequenced in a study of cytomegalovirus exposure and HLA in healthy donors (dated by TCRdb to 2015 to 2018). Library creation used the immunoSEQ multiplex PCR assay. The multiplex PCR relied on a mix of 60 forward primers for TCR Vbeta segments and 13 reverse primers for TCR Jbeta segments. Not all clones reach the TCRdb copy of this immuneACCESS table, which keeps in-frame sequences only. Checked studies attribute under half of the gap to unresolved V genes and leave the rest unexplained. The sample table holds around 150,000 clones, of which roughly 85% were seen once. Together, the top ten hold about 7% of the sample. The sequenced sample was PBMCs. Receptors were obtained from a middle-aged man in good health and CMV-seropositive.

In its sample, this clone was seen a few times. The V and J genes are TRBV2 and TRBJ1-1; D uncertain. Trimming removed 4 bases at V and 5 bases at J, with 11 bases between. Germline loops: CDR1 SNHLY, CDR2 FYNNEI. This CDR3 is 13 amino acids long. The CDR3 protein is CASSVEDLTEAFF. CDR3 sequence (DNA): TGTGCCAGCAGTGTGGAGGACCTAACTGAAGCTTTCTTT.

This rearrangement joins TRBV7-3 to TRBJ2-2; 11 bases match TRBD2. Trimming removed 4 bases from V and 0 bases from J; junction bases left unmatched: 4. Germline CDR1 is SGHTA and CDR2 is FQGTGA. This CDR3 contains 17 residues. The CDR3, as DNA: TGTGCCAGCAGCTCAAAGGGACTAGCGGCGAACACCGGGGAGCTGTTTTTT. It translates to CASSSKGLAANTGELFF.

This clone was counted between two and nine times. Here the CDR3 DNA reads TGTGCCAGCATAGGGCAGGGGGTCAACGAGCAGTACTTC. Amino acid sequence: CASIGQGVNEQYF. This chain links TRBV6-5 with TRBJ2-7, with TRBD1 matching 7 bases. Per the germline V gene, CDR1 is MNHEY and CDR2 is SVGAGI. V trimming: 7 bases; J trimming: 5 bases; junction bases outside the gene matches: 8. This CDR3 has 13 residues.

The chain employs TRBV27 and TRBJ1-2; 7 positions agree with TRBD1. There are 13 residues in the CDR3. Per germline, CDR1 MNHEY and CDR2 SMNVEV (reference sequence). CDR3 in DNA: TGTGCTCAGGGCGGAGGGGGCAGCTATGGCTACACCTTC. It yields the protein CAQGGGGSYGYTF.

The chain recombines TRBV29-1 with TRBJ2-1, with TRBD2 as a possible D gene (5 bases). CDR1 is SQVTM and CDR2 is ANQGSEA in the germline V gene. The CDR3 is 14 amino acids. Trimming took 2 bases from V and 0 from J, leaving 8 bases between them. The CDR3: CSVEWESSYNEQFF. CDR3 bases: TGCAGCGTTGAATGGGAGAGCTCCTACAATGAGCAGTTCTTC.